These 5 T cell receptor beta chains were all obtained from the same sample, sequenced in a study of blood T cell repertoires in COVID-19. Data came from immunoSEQ multiplex PCR; TCRdb stores just in-frame clones and leaves some out. The data contain about 140,000 clones, over 70% of them singletons. Sequences were obtained from peripheral blood. The receptors were gathered from a man aged 55 to 70 with active or convalescent COVID-19.

The chain is built from TRBV5-6 and TRBJ1-2; 9 bases map to TRBD1. The germline V gene encodes CDR1 SGHDT and CDR2 YYEEEE. The CDR3 is 15 residues long. Trimming at V came to 1 base and at J to 3 bases, leaving 4 bases not matched to a gene. CDR3 DNA sequence: TGTGCCAGCAGCTTGTGGGACAGGGTAGACTATGGCTACACCTTC. Its translation is CASSLWDRVDYGYTF. Variable domain in full (rest from reference TRBV5-6 and TRBJ1-2): DAGVTQSPTHLIKTRGQQVTLRCSPKSGHDTVSWYQQALGQGPQFIFQYYEEEERQRGNFPDRFSGHQFPNYSSELNVNALLLGDSALYLCASSLWDRVDYGYTFGSGTRLTVV.

The rearrangement joins TRBV6-5 to TRBJ2-1; a possible D gene is TRBD1 (6 bases). CDR3 length: 15 amino acids. Trimming pared 0 bases from V and 4 bases from J, leaving 10 bases between. Germline assignment: CDR1 MNHEY and CDR2 SVGAGI. This CDR3 is CASSYSAGEYNEQFF. For the CDR3, the DNA is TGTGCCAGCAGTTACTCGGCAGGGGAATACAATGAGCAGTTCTTC.

This chain joins TRBV29-1 and TRBJ2-7; 8 nucleotides align to TRBD2. The CDR3 runs to 13 residues. Germline V gene data show CDR1 as SQVTM and CDR2 as ANQGSEA. After removal of 5 bases from V and 3 bases from J, the junction contained 6 bases not matched to a gene. The DNA of the CDR3 is TGCAGCGTTCCTAGCGGGTCGGACTACGAGCAGTACTTC. As protein: CSVPSGSDYEQYF.

This rearrangement joins TRBV19 to TRBJ2-1, with D maybe TRBD2 (5 bases). CDR3 length: 15 amino acids. Looked up from germline, CDR1 is LNHDA and CDR2 is SQIVND (reference sequence). The CDR3, as DNA: TGTGCGTCAAAAGAGGGTCTCCGAACCTACAATGAGCAGTTCTTC. It is translated as CASKEGLRTYNEQFF.

The rearrangement links TRBV19 to TRBJ2-4, with 14 bases matching TRBD2. This CDR3 has 17 residues. Germline V gene sequence: CDR1 LNHDA, CDR2 SQIVND (reference sequence). With V trimmed by 9 bases and J by 1 base, 8 bases remained unmatched. In nucleotides, the CDR3 is TGTGCCAGCGGACTAGCGGGAGGCTTTTCTGCCAAAAACATTCAGTACTTC. Amino acids: CASGLAGGFSAKNIQYF.